These T cell receptor beta chains were read from a single sample in a study of regulatory T cells in long-lasting Graves disease. Each CDR3 protein is one row after TCRdb ran MiXCR on the multiplex PCR reads. The table includes roughly 380,000 distinct CDR3 sequences, about a sixth detected once. Sequenced here: peripheral blood mononuclear cells (PBMCs), sampled at new diagnosis, from a patient treated with antithyroid drugs. The origin of the receptors is a female donor with Graves disease. CDR3s include the opening cysteine and the closing phenylalanine or tryptophan.

V: TRBV7-8; J: TRBJ2-7; CDR3: CASSPPMGTGSSYEQYF
V: TRBV7-9; J: TRBJ1-1; CDR3: CASSARYRMNTEAFF
V: TRBV19; J: TRBJ2-7; CDR3: CASSFRAQTGNRLYEQYF
V: TRBV6-2/TRBV6-3; J: TRBJ2-2; CDR3: CASSDRELFF
V: TRBV2; J: TRBJ1-5; CDR3: CASTPVPVPGSGQPQHF
V: TRBV9; J: TRBJ1-6; CDR3: CASSVGMGDNSPLHF
V: TRBV20-1; J: TRBJ2-7; CDR3: CSARTTSSYEQYF
V: TRBV12-5; J: TRBJ2-7; CDR3: CASGLPLRYEQYF
V: TRBV11-2; J: TRBJ2-7; CDR3: CASSLLGLAGAYEQYF
V: TRBV12-5; J: TRBJ2-5; CDR3: CASGLGQQETQYF
V: TRBV30; J: TRBJ2-2; CDR3: CAWSRRWNTGELFF
V: TRBV6-1; J: TRBJ2-1; CDR3: CASSDEGQSGEQFF
V: TRBV4-1; J: TRBJ2-1; CDR3: CASSQRLAGGGNEQFF
V: TRBV28; J: TRBJ2-1; CDR3: CASSRGTSKTGEQFF
V: TRBV7-8; J: TRBJ2-7; CDR3: CASSWGTSGRLLEQYF
V: TRBV25-1; J: TRBJ1-2; CDR3: CASSEYGDRGQSGYTF
V: TRBV9; J: TRBJ1-5; CDR3: CASSPGGGEGQPQHF
V: TRBV6-4; J: TRBJ2-3; CDR3: CASSDAGGTDTQYF
V: TRBV5-1; J: TRBJ2-3; CDR3: CASSPGTGIHTQYF
V: TRBV29-1; J: TRBJ2-1; CDR3: CSVEGQGDAEQFF
V: TRBV20-1; J: TRBJ2-2; CDR3: CSARTGGRNTGELFF
V: TRBV4-2; J: TRBJ1-3; CDR3: CASSHERDRGSLLAIYF
V: TRBV19; J: TRBJ2-1; CDR3: CASSDGREFGNEQFF
V: TRBV30; J: TRBJ2-2; CDR3: CAWSPTGTGELFF
V: TRBV3-1; J: TRBJ1-5; CDR3: CASSRPGNQPQHF
V: TRBV28; J: TRBJ1-1; CDR3: CASSLWRGGGNTEAFF
V: TRBV6-2/TRBV6-3; J: TRBJ2-1; CDR3: CASSEMAGSHNEQFF
V: TRBV9; J: TRBJ2-2; CDR3: CASSGHPGRDTGELFF
V: TRBV20-1; J: TRBJ2-7; CDR3: CSAADRIGSYEQYF
V: TRBV12-3/TRBV12-4; J: TRBJ2-1; CDR3: CASSLESSGRGSYNEQFF
V: TRBV4-1; J: TRBJ2-7; CDR3: CASSQVVRVDRQYF
V: TRBV13; J: TRBJ1-4; CDR3: CASSLGLGREKLFF
V: TRBV24-1; J: TRBJ2-7; CDR3: CATSLGQNSYEQYF
V: TRBV12-3/TRBV12-4; J: TRBJ1-1; CDR3: CASRPPGTANTEAFF
V: TRBV5-1; J: TRBJ2-7; CDR3: CASSLVESYEQYF
V: TRBV20-1; J: TRBJ2-2; CDR3: CSARSGVDTGELFF
V: TRBV20-1; J: TRBJ2-6; CDR3: CSARDPRSSGANVLTF
V: TRBV4-1; J: TRBJ1-5; CDR3: CASSQESWEANQPQHF
V: TRBV30; J: TRBJ2-2; CDR3: CACIRVNTGELFF
V: TRBV7-3; J: TRBJ1-1; CDR3: CASSSQRGTEAFF
V: TRBV7-3; J: TRBJ2-1; CDR3: CASSTGGGSYNEQFF
V: TRBV7-9; J: TRBJ1-3; CDR3: CASSSRRGLTTGNTIYF
V: TRBV9; J: TRBJ2-1; CDR3: CASSVRLAEYNEQFF
V: TRBV6-2/TRBV6-3; J: TRBJ2-7; CDR3: CASSYSVTGGTYEQYF
V: TRBV6-5; J: TRBJ2-1; CDR3: CASSYSLAGGLNEQFF
V: TRBV5-1; J: TRBJ2-1; CDR3: CASSFRYSSYNEQFF
V: TRBV6-2/TRBV6-3; J: TRBJ2-3; CDR3: CASSSGYSYTDTQYF
V: TRBV6-2/TRBV6-3; J: TRBJ2-5; CDR3: CASSLRALSEETQYF
V: TRBV5-1; J: TRBJ2-7; CDR3: CASSFITGHYEQYF
V: TRBV7-8; J: TRBJ2-3; CDR3: CASSPVPGEMTDTQYF
V: TRBV7-6; J: TRBJ2-7; CDR3: CASSASGRIGEQYF
V: TRBV20-1; J: TRBJ1-4; CDR3: CSAYVSDGEKLFF
V: TRBV12-3/TRBV12-4; J: TRBJ1-2; CDR3: CASGPAEARGYTF
V: TRBV6-2/TRBV6-3; J: TRBJ2-3; CDR3: CASSFSGTSGADTQYF
V: TRBV4-2; J: TRBJ1-2; CDR3: CASSQAGPGYTF
V: TRBV10-1; J: TRBJ2-7; CDR3: CASISGTGKYEQYF
V: TRBV4-1; J: TRBJ1-5; CDR3: CASSQANSWSNQPQHF
V: TRBV6-1; J: TRBJ2-7; CDR3: CASKTGTGGYEQYF
V: TRBV5-5; J: TRBJ1-2; CDR3: CASSSDSYGYTF